This T cell receptor beta chain originates from a study of blood T cell repertoires in COVID-19. On the study more broadly: The samples span acute and convalescent COVID-19 from the United States, Italy and Spain. PBMCs, B-cell-depleted T cells, or T cells provided the cDNA or gDNA that made up the material.

Residents of 24 US areas, aged about 18 to 89 years, made up the participants. This CDR3 is 19 amino acids long. The germline gives CDR1 LGHDT, CDR2 YNNKEL (reference sequence). The V and J ends lost 2 bases and 0 bases, in that order; junction bases with no gene match: 10. Per the study methods: Reference gene primer amplification in the assay estimated nucleated cell counts. The data were produced by immunoSEQ multiplex PCR, yet TCRdb's version contains in-frame clones alone and is incomplete. The DNA was the basis for D and trimming; V, J and clone size are from that table. Among 150,000 to 200,000 clones listed, around 80% were seen once.

This clonotype was obtained from a man over 45 who had recovered from COVID-19. The chain uses TRBV3-1 (or the pseudogene TRBV3-2) and TRBJ2-3, with 11 bases that match TRBD2. Material: PBMCs or T cells enriched from blood (not recorded which). CDR3 DNA sequence: TGTGCCAGCAGCCAATATCGCGCTAGCGGGGGGACTAGCACAGATACGCAGTATTTT. As protein: CASSQYRASGGTSTDTQYF.